The 19 T cell receptor beta chains below all came from one sample that was sequenced in a study of CD8 T cells in Susac syndrome. Random hexamers were used to reverse transcribe the RNA input (about 0.5 to 1 ug). TCRdb re-derived calls from the immunoSEQ multiplex PCR reads in MiXCR, one entry per CDR3 protein. In the table there are about 160,000 distinct CDR3 sequences, approximately 94% of which are singletons. Source material: CD4+ T cells from PBMCs. These TCRs come from a human donor with multiple sclerosis.

The chain recombines TRBV7-2 with TRBJ2-7; TRBD1 might be the D (5 bases). CDR1 SGHTA and CDR2 FQGNSA come from the germline V gene. Trimming shortened V by 6 bases and J by 3 bases, and 18 bases separated the two germline ends. The CDR3 is made up of 15 amino acids. The CDR3 bases are TGTGCCAGCAGTTCCATTCTAGGGGTTGGCTACGAGCAGTACTTC. Encoded protein: CASSSILGVGYEQYF.

CDR3 sequence: CATSKQGEEKLFF. The CDR3 DNA reads as TGTGCCACCAGCAAGCAGGGCGAGGAAAAACTGTTTTTT. The rearrangement links TRBV24-1 to TRBJ1-4; D perhaps matches TRBD1 (5 bases). CDR1 and CDR2 from the germline V gene are KGHDR and SFDVKD. The CDR3 contains 13 residues. Trimming stripped 7 bases from V and 8 bases from J, with 13 bases between.

The chain is built from TRBV27 and TRBJ2-7; 10 bases fit TRBD1. CDR1 is MNHEY, CDR2 SMNVEV, per germline (reference sequence). The CDR3 has 19 amino acids. After removal of 3 bases from V and 2 bases from J, the junction contained 16 bases not matched to a gene. CDR3 amino acids: CASSFDPGPSGTGAYEQYF. CDR3 nucleotide sequence: TGTGCCAGCAGTTTCGACCCCGGGCCATCCGGGACAGGGGCCTACGAGCAGTACTTC.

The rearrangement joins TRBV5-1 to TRBJ2-3, with D possibly TRBD1 on 6 matching bases. The CDR3 extends over 15 amino acids. The V end was cut by 1 base, the J end by 5 bases, with 14 bases between. The germline V gene encodes CDR1 SGHRS and CDR2 YFSETQ. DNA for the CDR3: TGCGCCAGCAGCTTGTCCGGGACAAGGGAAGATACGCAGTATTTT. It codes for CASSLSGTREDTQYF.

The chain employs TRBV7-8 and TRBJ2-3; no clear D. From germline, CDR1 is SGHVS and CDR2 FQNEAQ. This CDR3 has 13 amino acids. V was pared by 1 base and J by 5 bases, with 7 bases between. CDR3: CASSLGFLDTQYF. The CDR3 DNA sequence: TGTGCCAGCAGCTTAGGATTTTTAGATACGCAGTATTTT.

The gene calls are TRBV29-1 and TRBJ1-2; the D gene is possibly TRBD1 (6 bases). This CDR3 contains 13 residues. Per germline, CDR1 SQVTM and CDR2 ANQGSEA. V gave up 4 bases and J gave up 4 bases, with 13 bases separating them. The CDR3 sequence is CSVARQGTYGYTF. Here the CDR3 DNA reads TGCAGCGTTGCCAGGCAGGGGACCTATGGCTACACCTTC.

This sequence joins TRBV20-1 and TRBJ1-1; D ambiguous. The germline V gene encodes CDR1 DFQATT and CDR2 SNEGSKA (reference sequence). Between the trimmed V and J ends, which lost 0 bases and 8 bases, there was a span of 16 bases. The CDR3 is 14 residues long. This CDR3 is CSARDSARAVEAFF. The CDR3, as DNA: TGCAGTGCTAGAGATTCGGCACGGGCTGTGGAAGCTTTCTTT.

The CDR3 DNA reads as TGTGCCAGCAGTCTCGGACTTCCCGAGGGCTATGGCTACACCTTC. This codes for CASSLGLPEGYGYTF. V and J are TRBV27 and TRBJ1-2, with D unclear. Trimming took off 5 bases at V and 4 bases at J, with 17 bases between the two ends. Germline values: CDR1 MNHEY, CDR2 SMNVEV (reference sequence). The CDR3 contains 15 residues.

This chain joins TRBV6-5 and TRBJ1-1; no firm D call. The CDR3 totals 11 residues. V was pared by 2 bases and J by 11 bases, with 9 bases between. Germline-derived CDR1 and CDR2 are MNHEY and SVGAGI. The CDR3 sequence: CASSYGGGAFF. CDR3 DNA: TGTGCCAGCAGTTACGGTGGCGGGGCTTTCTTT.

V and J are TRBV30 and TRBJ1-3; 7 positions agree with TRBD1. Germline V gene sequence: CDR1 GTSNPN, CDR2 SVGIG (reference sequence). CDR3 length: 16 residues. J lost 0 bases, V lost 6 bases, and 11 bases had no gene match. CDR3 residues: CACRLGQLSSGNTIYF. For the CDR3, the DNA is TGTGCCTGCCGCCTGGGACAGCTTAGCTCTGGAAACACCATATATTTT.

The chain joins TRBV3-1 to TRBJ2-2; D not resolved. Germline loops: CDR1 LGHDT, CDR2 YNNKEL (reference sequence). V was clipped by 3 bases and J by 6 bases, with 5 bases between them. The length of the CDR3 is 12 residues. In DNA form, the CDR3 reads TGTGCCAGCAGCCACGCCCCCGGGGAGCTGTTTTTT. This sequence encodes CASSHAPGELFF.

The chain carries TRBV24-1 and TRBJ1-5; unclear D gene. The CDR3 contains 13 residues. The V and J ends lost 9 bases and 1 base respectively, with 9 bases between them. Looked up from germline, CDR1 is KGHDR and CDR2 is SFDVKD. Here the CDR3 DNA reads TGTGCCACCGGTTCGGGCAGCAATCAGCCCCAGCATTTT. This translates into CATGSGSNQPQHF.

This clonotype was seen a single time. The rearrangement uses TRBV7-2 and TRBJ2-7, with 9 bases identical to TRBD2. This CDR3 has 15 amino acids. Trimming removed 2 bases from V and 7 bases from J; junction bases left unmatched: 9. Germline lookup yields CDR1 SGHTA and CDR2 FQGNSA. This chain's CDR3 is CASSLFGGLAQEQYF. CDR3 coding DNA: TGTGCCAGCAGCTTATTCGGGGGACTAGCACAAGAGCAGTACTTC.

This sequence joins TRBV7-9 and TRBJ2-3, with D maybe TRBD1 (5 bases). Germline CDR1 SEHNR, CDR2 FQNEAQ (reference sequence). The CDR3 runs 15 residues. V shed 1 base and J shed 5 bases, with 13 bases lying between them. Here the CDR3 reads CASSLGYADIDTQYF. Here the CDR3 DNA reads TGTGCCAGCAGCTTAGGTTACGCGGACATAGATACGCAGTATTTT.

The rearrangement joins TRBV12-3 or TRBV12-4 to TRBJ2-1, with 8 bases that match TRBD1. The length of the CDR3 is 14 residues. The ends lost 2 bases at V and 9 bases at J; junction bases unmatched: 6. This CDR3 is CASSLLDRASEQFF. In DNA, the CDR3 is TGTGCCAGCAGTTTACTGGACAGGGCGAGTGAGCAGTTCTTC.

The CDR3 DNA follows: TGTGCCACCAGCAGAGATAGGGGAGGGGTTACGCAGTATTTT. This sequence encodes CATSRDRGGVTQYF. The chain uses TRBV15 and TRBJ2-3; 7 bases map to TRBD2. Trimming took 0 bases from V and 8 from J; bases not matched to a gene: 5. This CDR3 region has 14 residues. The germline V gene has CDR1 LNHNV and CDR2 YYDKDF (reference sequence).

The rearrangement uses TRBV15 and TRBJ2-1; maybe TRBD1 (6 bases). This CDR3 spans 14 amino acids. Germline lookup yields CDR1 LNHNV and CDR2 YYDKDF (reference sequence). Trimming left V 1 base short and J 14 bases short, with 18 bases between. CDR3 residues: CATSRAGVAIKKFF. The CDR3, as DNA: TGTGCCACCAGCAGAGCAGGGGTAGCCATTAAAAAGTTCTTC.

The chain joins TRBV5-6 to TRBJ2-7, with unresolved D. From germline, CDR1 is SGHDT and CDR2 YYEEEE. V was shortened by 1 base and J by 6 bases, with 11 bases between the two germline ends. This CDR3 comprises 13 residues. DNA for the CDR3: TGTGCCAGCAGCTTGATAACTCCTCTCGAGCAGTACTTC. It yields the protein CASSLITPLEQYF.

J is TRBJ2-7 and V is TRBV6-2 or TRBV6-3, with D tentatively TRBD1 (6 bases). Per germline, CDR1 MNHEY and CDR2 SVGEGT. Trimming took 5 bases from V and 3 from J, leaving 11 bases between them. This CDR3 is built from 13 residues. As DNA, the CDR3 is TGTGCCAGCAGTACCTGGACAGACTACGAGCAGTACTTC. Protein sequence: CASSTWTDYEQYF.